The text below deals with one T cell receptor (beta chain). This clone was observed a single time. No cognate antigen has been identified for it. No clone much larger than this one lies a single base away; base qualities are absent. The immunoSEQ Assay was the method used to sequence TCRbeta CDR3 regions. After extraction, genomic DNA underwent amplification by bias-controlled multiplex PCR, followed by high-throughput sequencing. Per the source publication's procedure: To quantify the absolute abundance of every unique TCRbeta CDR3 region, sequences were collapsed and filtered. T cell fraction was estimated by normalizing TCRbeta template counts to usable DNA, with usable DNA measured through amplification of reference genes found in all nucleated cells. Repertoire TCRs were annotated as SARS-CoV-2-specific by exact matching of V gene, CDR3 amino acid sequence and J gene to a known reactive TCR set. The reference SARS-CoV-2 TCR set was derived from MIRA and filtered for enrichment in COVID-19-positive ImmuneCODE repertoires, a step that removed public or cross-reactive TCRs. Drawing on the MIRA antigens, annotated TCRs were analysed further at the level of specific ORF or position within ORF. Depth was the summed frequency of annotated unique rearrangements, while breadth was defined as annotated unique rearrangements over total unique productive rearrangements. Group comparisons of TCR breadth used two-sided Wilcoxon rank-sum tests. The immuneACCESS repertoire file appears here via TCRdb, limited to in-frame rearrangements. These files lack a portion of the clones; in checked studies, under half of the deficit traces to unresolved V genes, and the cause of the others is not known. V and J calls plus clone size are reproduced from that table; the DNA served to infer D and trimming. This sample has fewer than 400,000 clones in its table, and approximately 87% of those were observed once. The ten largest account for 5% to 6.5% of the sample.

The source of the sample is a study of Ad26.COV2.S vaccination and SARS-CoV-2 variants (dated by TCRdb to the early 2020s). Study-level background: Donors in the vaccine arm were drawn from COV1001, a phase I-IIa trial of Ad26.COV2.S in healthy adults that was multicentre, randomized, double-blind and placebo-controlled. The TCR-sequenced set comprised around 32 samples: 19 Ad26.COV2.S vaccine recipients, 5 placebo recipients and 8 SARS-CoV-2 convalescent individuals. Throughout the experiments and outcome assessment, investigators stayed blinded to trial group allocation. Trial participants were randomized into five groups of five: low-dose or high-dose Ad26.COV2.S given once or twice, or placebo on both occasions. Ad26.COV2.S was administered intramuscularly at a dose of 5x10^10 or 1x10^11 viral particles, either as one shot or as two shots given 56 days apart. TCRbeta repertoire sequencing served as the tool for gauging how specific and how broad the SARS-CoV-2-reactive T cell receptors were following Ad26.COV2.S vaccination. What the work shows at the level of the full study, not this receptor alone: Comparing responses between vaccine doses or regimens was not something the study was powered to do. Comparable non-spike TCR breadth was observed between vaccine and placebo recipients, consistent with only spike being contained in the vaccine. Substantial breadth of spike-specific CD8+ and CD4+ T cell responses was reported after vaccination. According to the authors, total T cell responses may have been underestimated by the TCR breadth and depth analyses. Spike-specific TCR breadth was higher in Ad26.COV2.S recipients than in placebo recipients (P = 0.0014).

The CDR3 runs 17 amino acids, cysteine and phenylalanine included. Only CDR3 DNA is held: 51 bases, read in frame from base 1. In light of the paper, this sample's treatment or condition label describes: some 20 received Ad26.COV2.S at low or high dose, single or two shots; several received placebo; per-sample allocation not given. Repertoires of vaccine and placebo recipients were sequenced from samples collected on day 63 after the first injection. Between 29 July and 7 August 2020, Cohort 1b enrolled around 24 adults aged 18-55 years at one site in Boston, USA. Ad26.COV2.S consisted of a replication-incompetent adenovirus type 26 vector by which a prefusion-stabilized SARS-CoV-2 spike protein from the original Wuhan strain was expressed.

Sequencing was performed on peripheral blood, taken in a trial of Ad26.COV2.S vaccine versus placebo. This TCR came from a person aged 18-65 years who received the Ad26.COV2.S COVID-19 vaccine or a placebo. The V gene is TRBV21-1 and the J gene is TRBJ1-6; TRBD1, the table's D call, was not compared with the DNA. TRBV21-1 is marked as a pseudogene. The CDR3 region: CASSAKGQLDDNSPLHF. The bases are TGTGCCAGCAGCGCTAAGGGACAGCTGGATGATAATTCACCCCTCCACTTT.